The text below deals with one T cell receptor (beta chain). Its antigen remains unknown. This sample stems from a study of T cell responses to AZD1222 COVID-19 vaccine. Investigators merged groups given second doses at roughly 4 or roughly 12 weeks. Study observations and caveats: Along spike, vaccine-associated CD4 TCRs were found throughout, with dominance at 160-218 and 743-854. After two AZD1222 doses, spike-specific TCR breadth and depth rose versus day 0.

The germline V gene encodes CDR1 KGHSH and CDR2 LQKENI. V was clipped by 6 bases and J by 7 bases, with 18 bases between them. CDR3 length: 14 amino acids. This table comes from immunoSEQ multiplex PCR, and its TCRdb copy is limited to in-frame clones, with some not included. The sample has fewer than 90,000 clones; 75% to 95% are singletons. The J gene is TRBJ1-1, the V gene TRBV18; D gene unclear. Sequenced material: peripheral blood, taken 28 days after the second AZD1222 dose. The sequence was obtained from an adult who received the AZD1222 COVID-19 vaccine. This CDR3 is CASSPREGRGEAFF. CDR3 in DNA: TGTGCCAGCTCCCCCCGCGAGGGCCGGGGTGAAGCTTTCTTT.